This T cell receptor (beta chain) came from a study of blood T cell repertoires in COVID-19. Background on the study: The samples span acute and convalescent COVID-19 from the United States, Italy and Spain.

Generated by immunoSEQ multiplex PCR, the TCRdb table keeps only in-frame clones and is missing some. The data show a few hundred thousand clones, roughly four fifths seen once. Before being deemed recovered, Cohort 3 donors had two negative PCRs, clearance, or symptom resolution. This sequence originates from a woman aged 50 to 60 who had recovered from COVID-19. Sequenced input: PBMCs or T cells enriched from blood (not recorded which).

CDR3 in amino acids: CASSITSTNTGELFF. The DNA of the CDR3 is TGTGCCAGCAGCATTACTAGTACGAACACCGGGGAGCTGTTTTTT. The rearrangement links TRBV27 to TRBJ2-2; D might be TRBD2 (5 bases). The V and J ends lost 6 bases and 0 bases respectively, with 11 bases between them. This CDR3 comprises 15 residues. Germline lookup yields CDR1 MNHEY and CDR2 SMNVEV (reference sequence).